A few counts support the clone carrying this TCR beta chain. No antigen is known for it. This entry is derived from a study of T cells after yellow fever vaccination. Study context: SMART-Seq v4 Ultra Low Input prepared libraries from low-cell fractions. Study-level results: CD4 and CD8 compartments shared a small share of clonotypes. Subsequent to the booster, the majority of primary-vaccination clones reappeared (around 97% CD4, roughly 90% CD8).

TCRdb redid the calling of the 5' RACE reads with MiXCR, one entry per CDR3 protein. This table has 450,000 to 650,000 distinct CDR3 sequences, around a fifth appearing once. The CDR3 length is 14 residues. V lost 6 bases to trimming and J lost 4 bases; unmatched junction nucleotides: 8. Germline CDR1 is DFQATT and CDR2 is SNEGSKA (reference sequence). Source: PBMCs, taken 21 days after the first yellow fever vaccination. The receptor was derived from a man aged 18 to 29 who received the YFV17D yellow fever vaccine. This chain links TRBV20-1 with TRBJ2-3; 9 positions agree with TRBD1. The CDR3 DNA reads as TGCAGTGCACCCGACAGGGGGGCGGCAGATACGCAGTATTTT. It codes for CSAPDRGAADTQYF.